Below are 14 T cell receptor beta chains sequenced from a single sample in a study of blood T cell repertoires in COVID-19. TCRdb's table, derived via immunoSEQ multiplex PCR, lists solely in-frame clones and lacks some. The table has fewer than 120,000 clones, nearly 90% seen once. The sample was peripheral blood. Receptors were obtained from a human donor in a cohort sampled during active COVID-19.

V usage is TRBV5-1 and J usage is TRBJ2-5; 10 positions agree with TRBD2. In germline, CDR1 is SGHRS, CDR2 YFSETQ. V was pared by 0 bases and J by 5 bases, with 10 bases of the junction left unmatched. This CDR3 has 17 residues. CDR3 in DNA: TGCGCCAGCAGCTTGGCCGAAAGCGGGGGGGCCTGGGAGACCCAGTACTTC. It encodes CASSLAESGGAWETQYF.

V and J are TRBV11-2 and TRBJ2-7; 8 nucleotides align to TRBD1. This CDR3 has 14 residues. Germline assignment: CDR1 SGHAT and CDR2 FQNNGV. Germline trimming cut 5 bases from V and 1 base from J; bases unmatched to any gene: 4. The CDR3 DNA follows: TGTGCCAGCAGCAAAGGACAGGGTTCCTACGAGCAGTACTTC. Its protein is CASSKGQGSYEQYF.

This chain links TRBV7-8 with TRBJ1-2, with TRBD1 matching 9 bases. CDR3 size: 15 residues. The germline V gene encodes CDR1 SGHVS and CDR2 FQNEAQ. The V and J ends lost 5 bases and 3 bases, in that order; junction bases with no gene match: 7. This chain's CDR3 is CASSARDRVDYGYTF. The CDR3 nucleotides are TGTGCCAGCAGCGCCCGGGACAGGGTCGACTATGGCTACACCTTC. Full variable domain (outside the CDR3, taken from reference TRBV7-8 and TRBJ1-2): GAGVSQSPRYKVAKRGQDVALRCDPISGHVSLFWYQQALGQGPEFLTYFQNEAQLDKSGLPSDRFFAERPEGSVSTLKIQRTQQEDSAVYLCASSARDRVDYGYTFGSGTRLTVV.

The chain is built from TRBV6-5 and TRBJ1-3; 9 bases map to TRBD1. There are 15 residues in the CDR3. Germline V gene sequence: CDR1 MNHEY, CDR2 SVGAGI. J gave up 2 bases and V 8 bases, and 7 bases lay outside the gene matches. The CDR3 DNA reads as TGTGCCAGCCGGGACAGGGTAATTGCTGGAAACACCATATATTTT. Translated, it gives CASRDRVIAGNTIYF.

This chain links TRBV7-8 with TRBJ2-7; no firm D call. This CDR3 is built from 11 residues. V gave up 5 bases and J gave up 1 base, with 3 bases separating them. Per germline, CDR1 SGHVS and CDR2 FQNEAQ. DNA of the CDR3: TGTGCCAGCAGCCCTTCCTACGAGCAGTACTTC. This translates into CASSPSYEQYF.

This chain's CDR3 is CASSPGLRQGAGGANVLTF. The CDR3 nucleotides read TGTGCCAGCTCACCAGGTTTGAGACAGGGGGCCGGTGGGGCCAACGTCCTGACTTTC. The V and J genes are TRBV18 and TRBJ2-6; 10 bases agree with TRBD1. V was pared by 2 bases and J by 3 bases, with 10 bases of the junction left unmatched. The CDR3 runs 19 residues. Germline V gene lookup returns CDR1 KGHSH and CDR2 LQKENI.

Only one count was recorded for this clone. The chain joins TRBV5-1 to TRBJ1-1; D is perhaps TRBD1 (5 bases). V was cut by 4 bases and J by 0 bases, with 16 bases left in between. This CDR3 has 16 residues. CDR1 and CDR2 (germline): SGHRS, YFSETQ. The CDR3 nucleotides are TGCGCCAGCAGCCAGTTGCGTGGGGCCTTGAACACTGAAGCTTTCTTT. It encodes CASSQLRGALNTEAFF.

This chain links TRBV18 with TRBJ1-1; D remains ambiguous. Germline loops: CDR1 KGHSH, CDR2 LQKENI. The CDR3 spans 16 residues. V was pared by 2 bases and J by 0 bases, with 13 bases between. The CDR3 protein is CASSPISGLMNTEAFF. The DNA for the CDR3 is TGTGCCAGCTCACCAATCTCGGGATTAATGAACACTGAAGCTTTCTTT.

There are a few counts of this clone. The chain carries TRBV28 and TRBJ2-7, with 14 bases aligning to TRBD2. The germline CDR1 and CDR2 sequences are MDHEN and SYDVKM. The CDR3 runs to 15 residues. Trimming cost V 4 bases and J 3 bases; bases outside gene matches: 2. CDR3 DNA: TGTGCCAGCAGTTCCGGGACTAGCGGGAGCTACGAGCAGTACTTC. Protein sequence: CASSSGTSGSYEQYF.

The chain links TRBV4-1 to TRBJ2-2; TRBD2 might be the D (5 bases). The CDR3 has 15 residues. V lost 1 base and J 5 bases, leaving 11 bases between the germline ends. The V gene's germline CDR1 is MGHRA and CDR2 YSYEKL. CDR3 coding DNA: TGCGCCAGCAGCCAAGTTACGGGGTCAACCGGGGAGCTGTTTTTT. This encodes CASSQVTGSTGELFF.

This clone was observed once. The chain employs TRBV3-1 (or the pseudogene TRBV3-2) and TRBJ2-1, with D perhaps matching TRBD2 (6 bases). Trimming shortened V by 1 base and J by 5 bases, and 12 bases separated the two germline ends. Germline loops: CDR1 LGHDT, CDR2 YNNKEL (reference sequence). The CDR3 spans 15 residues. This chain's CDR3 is CASSQGRVINNEQFF. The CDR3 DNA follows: TGTGCCAGCAGCCAAGGGAGGGTCATCAACAATGAGCAGTTCTTC.

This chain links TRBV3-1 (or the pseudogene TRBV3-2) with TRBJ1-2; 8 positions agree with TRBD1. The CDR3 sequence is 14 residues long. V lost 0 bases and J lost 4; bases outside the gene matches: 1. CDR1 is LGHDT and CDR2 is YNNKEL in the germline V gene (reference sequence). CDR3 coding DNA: TGTGCCAGCAGCCAAGATGACAGGGGCTATGGCTACACCTTC. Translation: CASSQDDRGYGYTF.

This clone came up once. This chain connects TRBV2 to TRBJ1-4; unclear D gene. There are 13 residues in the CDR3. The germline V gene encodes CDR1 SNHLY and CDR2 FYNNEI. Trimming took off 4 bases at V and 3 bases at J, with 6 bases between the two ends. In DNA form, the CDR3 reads TGTGCCAGCAGTGGGGCATCTAATGAAAAACTGTTTTTT. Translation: CASSGASNEKLFF.

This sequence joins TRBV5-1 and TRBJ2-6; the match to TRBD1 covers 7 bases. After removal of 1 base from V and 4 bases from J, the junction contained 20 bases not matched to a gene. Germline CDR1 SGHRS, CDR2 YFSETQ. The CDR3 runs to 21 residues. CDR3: CASSLFDVPDRQGAGANVLTF. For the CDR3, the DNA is TGCGCCAGCAGCTTGTTCGATGTTCCAGATCGACAGGGAGCGGGGGCCAACGTCCTGACTTTC.